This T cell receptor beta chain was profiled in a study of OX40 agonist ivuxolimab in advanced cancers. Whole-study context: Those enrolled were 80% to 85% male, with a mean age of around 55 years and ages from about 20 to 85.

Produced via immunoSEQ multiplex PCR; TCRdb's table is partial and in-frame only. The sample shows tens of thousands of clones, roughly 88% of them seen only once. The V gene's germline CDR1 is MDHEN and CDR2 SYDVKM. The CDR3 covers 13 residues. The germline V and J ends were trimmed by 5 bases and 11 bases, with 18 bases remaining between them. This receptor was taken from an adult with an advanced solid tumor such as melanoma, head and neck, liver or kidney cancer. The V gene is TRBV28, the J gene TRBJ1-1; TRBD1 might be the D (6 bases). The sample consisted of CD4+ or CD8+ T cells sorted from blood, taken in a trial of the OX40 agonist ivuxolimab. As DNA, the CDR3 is TGTGCCAGCAGTCGAAAACTTACAGGGTGGGCTTTCTTT. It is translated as CASSRKLTGWAFF.